What follows are 5 T cell receptor beta chains derived from one specimen sequenced in a study of STAT5B mutations in CD4+ large granular lymphocyte leukemia. Profiling relied on immunoSEQ multiplex PCR, and the TCRdb table lists in-frame clones only, not all of them. The sample contains 15,000 to 20,000 clones, approximately 88% of which appear only once. The material sequenced was CD4+ T cells from blood buffy coats. All receptors come from a human donor in good health.

The CDR3 DNA reads TGTGCCTGGAGTGTACAGGGGAACACTGAAGCTTTCTTT. As protein: CAWSVQGNTEAFF. J is TRBJ1-1 and V is TRBV30, with D maybe TRBD1 (6 bases). Trimming shortened V by 0 bases and J by 1 base, and 6 bases separated the two germline ends. The CDR3 runs to 13 residues. Per the germline V gene, CDR1 is GTSNPN and CDR2 is SVGIG (reference sequence).

This clone turned up a few times. The chain is built from TRBV5-8 and TRBJ1-3; no firm D call. V gave up 4 bases and J gave up 4 bases, with 12 bases separating them. From germline, CDR1 is SGHTS and CDR2 YDEGEE. The CDR3 loop spans 14 amino acids. The CDR3 loop is CASSAVGIGNTIYF. The CDR3, as DNA: TGTGCCAGCAGCGCGGTAGGGATCGGAAACACCATATATTTT. Full variable domain (rest looked up from reference TRBV5-8 and TRBJ1-3): EAGVTQSPTHLIKTRGQQATLRCSPISGHTSVYWYQQALGLGLQFLLWYDEGEERNRGNFPPRFSGRQFPNYSSELNVNALELEDSALYLCASSAVGIGNTIYFGEGSWLTVV.

V usage is TRBV5-4 and J usage is TRBJ2-3; D call uncertain. CDR3 size: 12 residues. Looked up from germline, CDR1 is SGHNT and CDR2 is YYREEE (reference sequence). With 2 bases removed from V and 6 bases from J, the gap between germline ends came to 7 bases. CDR3 amino acids: CASSLRADTQYF. In DNA, the CDR3 is TGTGCCAGCAGCTTACGAGCGGATACGCAGTATTTT. The full variable domain, in which reference TRBV5-4 and TRBJ2-3 provide the parts outside the CDR3, is ETGVTQSPTHLIKTRGQQVTLRCSSQSGHNTVSWYQQALGQGPQFIFQYYREEENGRGNFPPRFSGLQFPNYSSELNVNALELDDSALYLCASSLRADTQYFGPGTRLTVL.

The V call is TRBV2, the J call TRBJ1-2, with 8 bases that match TRBD1. Trimming took 10 bases from V and 6 from J; bases not matched to a gene: 13. Germline loops: CDR1 SNHLY, CDR2 FYNNEI. The CDR3 totals 14 residues. The CDR3 DNA is TGTGCCATCCTCATCCCAGGGGGCAGGGATGGCTACACCTTC. It specifies CAILIPGGRDGYTF.

The CDR3 bases are TGTGCCAGCAGCCAACTAGCGGGGGCTTGGGAGCAGTACTTC. It codes for CASSQLAGAWEQYF. This chain uses TRBV7-8 with TRBJ2-7; 11 positions agree with TRBD2. J was trimmed by 7 bases and V by 5 bases; bases with no gene match: 7. The CDR3 is 14 residues long. CDR1 and CDR2 (germline): SGHVS, FQNEAQ.